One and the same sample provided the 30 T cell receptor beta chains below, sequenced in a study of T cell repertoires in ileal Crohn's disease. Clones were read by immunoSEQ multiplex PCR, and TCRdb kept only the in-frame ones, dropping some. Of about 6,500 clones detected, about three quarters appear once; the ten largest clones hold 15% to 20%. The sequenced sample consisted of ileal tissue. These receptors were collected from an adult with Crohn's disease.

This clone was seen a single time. The CDR3 bases are TGTGCCAGTCAGCTGGGAGGGACGATCTCTGAAGCTTTCTTT. Translated, it gives CASQLGGTISEAFF. The chain carries TRBV11-3 and TRBJ1-1; maybe TRBD1 (5 bases). V lost 9 bases to trimming and J lost 6 bases, with 20 bases between them. The CDR3 consists of 14 residues. CDR1 and CDR2 from the germline V gene are SGHNT and YENEEA.

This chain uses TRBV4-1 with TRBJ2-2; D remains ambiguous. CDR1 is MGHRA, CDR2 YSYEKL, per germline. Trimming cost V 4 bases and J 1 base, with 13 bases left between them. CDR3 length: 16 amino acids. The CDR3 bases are TGCGCCAGCAGCCCCCCGCCGACAATGAACACCGGGGAGCTGTTTTTT. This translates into CASSPPPTMNTGELFF.

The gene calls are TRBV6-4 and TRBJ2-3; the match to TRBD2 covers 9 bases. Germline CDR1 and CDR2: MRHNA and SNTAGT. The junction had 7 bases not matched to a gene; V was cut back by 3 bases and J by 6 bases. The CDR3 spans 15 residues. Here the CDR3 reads CASSETSGRADTQYF. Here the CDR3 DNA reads TGTGCCAGCAGTGAGACTAGCGGCCGGGCGGATACGCAGTATTTT.

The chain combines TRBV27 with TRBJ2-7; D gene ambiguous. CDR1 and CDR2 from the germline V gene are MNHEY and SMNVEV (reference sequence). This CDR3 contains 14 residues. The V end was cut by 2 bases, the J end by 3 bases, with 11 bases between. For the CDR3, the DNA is TGTGCCAGCAGTTTACAGTACAGTTACTACGAGCAGTACTTC. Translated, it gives CASSLQYSYYEQYF.

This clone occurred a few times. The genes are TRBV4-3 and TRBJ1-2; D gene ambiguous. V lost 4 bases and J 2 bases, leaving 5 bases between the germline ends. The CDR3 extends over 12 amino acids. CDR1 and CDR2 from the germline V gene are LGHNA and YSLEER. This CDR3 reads CASSRQNYGYTF. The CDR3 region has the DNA TGCGCCAGCAGCCGACAAAACTATGGCTACACCTTC.

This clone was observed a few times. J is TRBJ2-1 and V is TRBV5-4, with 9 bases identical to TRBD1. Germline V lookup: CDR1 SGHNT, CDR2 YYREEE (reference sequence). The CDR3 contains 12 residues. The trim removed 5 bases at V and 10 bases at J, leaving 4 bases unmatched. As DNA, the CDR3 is TGTGCCAGCAGGACAGGGGGTTACGAGCAGTTCTTC. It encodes CASRTGGYEQFF. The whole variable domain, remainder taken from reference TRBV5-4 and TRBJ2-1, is ETGVTQSPTHLIKTRGQQVTLRCSSQSGHNTVSWYQQALGQGPQFIFQYYREEENGRGNFPPRFSGLQFPNYSSELNVNALELDDSALYLCASRTGGYEQFFGPGTRLTVL.

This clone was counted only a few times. This CDR3 reads CASSGAGVAKNIQYF. The CDR3 bases are TGCGCCAGCAGCGGGGCGGGAGTAGCCAAAAACATTCAGTACTTC. This chain connects TRBV5-1 to TRBJ2-4; 7 bases map to TRBD2. The CDR3 contains 15 residues. Looked up from germline, CDR1 is SGHRS and CDR2 is YFSETQ. J lost 0 bases, V lost 4 bases, and 4 bases had no gene match.

The CDR3 is CASSHLMSEYEQYF. The CDR3 coding sequence is TGTGCCAGTAGTCATCTGATGAGCGAGTACGAGCAGTACTTC. The genes are TRBV19 and TRBJ2-7; D remains ambiguous. CDR3 length equals 14 residues. Germline CDR1 is LNHDA and CDR2 is SQIVND (reference sequence). Trimming removed 5 bases at V and 4 bases at J, with 15 bases between.

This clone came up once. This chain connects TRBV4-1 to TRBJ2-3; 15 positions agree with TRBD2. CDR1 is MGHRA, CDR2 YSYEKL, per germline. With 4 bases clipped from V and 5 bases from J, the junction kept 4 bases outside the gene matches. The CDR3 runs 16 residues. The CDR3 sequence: CASSRTSGGAEDTQYF. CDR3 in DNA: TGCGCCAGCAGCCGGACTAGCGGGGGGGCCGAAGATACGCAGTATTTT.

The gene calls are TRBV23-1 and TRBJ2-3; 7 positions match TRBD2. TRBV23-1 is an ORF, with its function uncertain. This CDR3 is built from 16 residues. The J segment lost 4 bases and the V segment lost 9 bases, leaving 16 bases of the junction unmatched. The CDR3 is CARTEPLRGDPDTQYF. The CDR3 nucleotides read TGCGCCAGAACGGAGCCTCTTCGGGGGGATCCAGATACGCAGTATTTT.

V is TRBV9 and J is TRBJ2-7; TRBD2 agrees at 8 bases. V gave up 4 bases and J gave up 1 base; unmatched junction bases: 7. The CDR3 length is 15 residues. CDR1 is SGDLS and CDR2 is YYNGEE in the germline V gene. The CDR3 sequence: CASSSSAGGSYEQYF. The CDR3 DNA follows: TGTGCCAGCAGCTCCTCGGCGGGGGGATCCTACGAGCAGTACTTC. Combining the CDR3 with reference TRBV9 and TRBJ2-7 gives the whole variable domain DSGVTQTPKHLITATGQRVTLRCSPRSGDLSVYWYQQSLDQGLQFLIQYYNGEERAKGNILERFSAQQFPDLHSELNLSSLELGDSALYFCASSSSAGGSYEQYFGPGTRLTVT.

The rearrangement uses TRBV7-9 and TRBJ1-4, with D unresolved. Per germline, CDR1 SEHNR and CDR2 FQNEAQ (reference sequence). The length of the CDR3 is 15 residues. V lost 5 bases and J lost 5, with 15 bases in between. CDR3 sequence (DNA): TGTGCCAGCAGCCCCCTAGGCACGGAAAATGAAAAACTGTTTTTT. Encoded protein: CASSPLGTENEKLFF.

The CDR3 sequence is CASSPARGGSGLRVAFF. CDR3 nucleotides: TGTGCCAGCTCACCCGCCCGGGGAGGGTCTGGTCTTCGGGTAGCTTTCTTT. The J gene is TRBJ1-1, the V gene TRBV18; D remains ambiguous. Trimming left V 3 bases short and J 10 bases short, with 27 bases between. The germline CDR1 and CDR2 sequences are KGHSH and LQKENI. The CDR3 runs to 17 residues. The variable domain in full, with the rest retrieved from reference TRBV18 and TRBJ1-1, is NAGVMQNPRHLVRRRGQEARLRCSPMKGHSHVYWYRQLPEEGLKFMVYLQKENIIDESGMPKERFSAEFPKEGPSILRIQQVVRGDSAAYFCASSPARGGSGLRVAFFGQGTRLTVV.

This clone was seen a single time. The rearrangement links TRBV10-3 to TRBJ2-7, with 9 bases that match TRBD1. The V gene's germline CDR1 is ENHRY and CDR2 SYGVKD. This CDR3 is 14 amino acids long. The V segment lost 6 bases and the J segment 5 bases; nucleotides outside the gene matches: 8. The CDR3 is CAISVNRGLNEQYF. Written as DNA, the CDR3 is TGTGCCATCAGCGTAAACAGGGGGCTTAACGAGCAGTACTTC.

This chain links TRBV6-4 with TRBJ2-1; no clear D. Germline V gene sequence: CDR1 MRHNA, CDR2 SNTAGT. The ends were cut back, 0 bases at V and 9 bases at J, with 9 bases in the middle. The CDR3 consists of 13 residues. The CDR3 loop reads CASSDSPSGEQFF. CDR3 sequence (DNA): TGTGCCAGCAGTGACTCGCCGTCCGGTGAGCAGTTCTTC.

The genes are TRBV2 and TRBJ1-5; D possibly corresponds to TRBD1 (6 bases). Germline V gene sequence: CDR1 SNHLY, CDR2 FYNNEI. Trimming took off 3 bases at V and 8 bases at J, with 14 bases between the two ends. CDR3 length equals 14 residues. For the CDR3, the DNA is TGTGCCAGCAGTGATTTAGGGGGTGCGGAGCCCCAGCATTTT. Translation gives CASSDLGGAEPQHF.

CDR3 DNA: TGTGCCAGCAGTCAACAGGGGTCGGGCTACACCTTC. This encodes CASSQQGSGYTF. V gene TRBV25-1 combines with J gene TRBJ1-2; 7 bases line up with TRBD1. CDR3 length equals 12 residues. V shed 5 bases and J 8 bases; nucleotides not matched to a gene: 5. Germline V gene data show CDR1 as MGHDK and CDR2 as SYGVNS.

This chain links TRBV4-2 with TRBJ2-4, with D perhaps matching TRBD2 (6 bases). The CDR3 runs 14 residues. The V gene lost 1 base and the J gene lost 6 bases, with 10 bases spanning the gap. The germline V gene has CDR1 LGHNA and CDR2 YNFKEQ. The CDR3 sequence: CASSQGLVRNIQYF. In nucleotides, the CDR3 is TGTGCCAGCAGCCAAGGACTAGTGAGAAACATTCAGTACTTC.

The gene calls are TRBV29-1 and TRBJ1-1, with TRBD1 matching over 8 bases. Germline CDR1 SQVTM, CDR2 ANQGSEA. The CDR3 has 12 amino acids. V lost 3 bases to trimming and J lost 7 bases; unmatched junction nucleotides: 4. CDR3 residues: CSVDQTGDEAFF. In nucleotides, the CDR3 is TGCAGCGTTGACCAGACAGGGGATGAAGCTTTCTTT.

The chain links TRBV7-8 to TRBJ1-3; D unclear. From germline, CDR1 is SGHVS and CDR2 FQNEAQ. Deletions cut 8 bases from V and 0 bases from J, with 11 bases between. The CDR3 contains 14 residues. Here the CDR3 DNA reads TGTGCCAGCGGCCGGGGTACCTCTGGAAACACCATATATTTT. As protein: CASGRGTSGNTIYF.

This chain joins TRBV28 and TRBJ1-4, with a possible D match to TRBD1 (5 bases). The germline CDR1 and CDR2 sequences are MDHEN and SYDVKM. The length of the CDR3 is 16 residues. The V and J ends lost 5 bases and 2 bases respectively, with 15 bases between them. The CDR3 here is CASSPGGARTNEKLFF. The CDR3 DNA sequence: TGTGCCAGCAGTCCTGGTGGGGCTCGGACTAATGAAAAACTGTTTTTT.

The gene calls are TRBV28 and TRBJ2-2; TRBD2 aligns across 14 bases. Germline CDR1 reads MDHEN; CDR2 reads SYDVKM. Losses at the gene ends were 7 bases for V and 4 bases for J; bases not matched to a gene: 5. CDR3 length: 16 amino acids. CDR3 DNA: TGTGCCAGCAAAGGACTAGCGGGGGGAAGCACCGGGGAGCTGTTTTTT. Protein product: CASKGLAGGSTGELFF.

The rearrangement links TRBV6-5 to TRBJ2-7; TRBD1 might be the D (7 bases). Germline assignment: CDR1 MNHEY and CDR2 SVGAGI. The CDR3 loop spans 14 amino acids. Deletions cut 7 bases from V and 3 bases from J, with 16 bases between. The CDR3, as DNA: TGTGCCAGCAAGGAGGGACAGCCTAACTACGAGCAGTACTTC. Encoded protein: CASKEGQPNYEQYF.

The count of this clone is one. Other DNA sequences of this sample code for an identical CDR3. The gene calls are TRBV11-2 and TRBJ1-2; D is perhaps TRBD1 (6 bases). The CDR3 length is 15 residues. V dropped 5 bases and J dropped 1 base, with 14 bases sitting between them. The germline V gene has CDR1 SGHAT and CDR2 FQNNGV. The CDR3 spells CASSLRGGGNYGYTF. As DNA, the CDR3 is TGTGCCAGCAGCCTACGAGGGGGGGGTAACTATGGCTACACCTTC.

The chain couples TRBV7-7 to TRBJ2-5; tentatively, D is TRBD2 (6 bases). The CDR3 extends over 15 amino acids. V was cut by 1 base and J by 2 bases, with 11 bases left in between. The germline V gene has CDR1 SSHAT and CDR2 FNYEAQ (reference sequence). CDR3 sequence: CASSLGPGDQETQYF. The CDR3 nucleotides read TGTGCCAGCAGCTTAGGTCCGGGAGATCAAGAGACCCAGTACTTC.

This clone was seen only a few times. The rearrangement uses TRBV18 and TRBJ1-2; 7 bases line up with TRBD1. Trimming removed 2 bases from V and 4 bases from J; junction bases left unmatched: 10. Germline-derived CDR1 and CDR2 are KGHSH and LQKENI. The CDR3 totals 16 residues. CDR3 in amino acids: CASSPLIGGQGYGYTF. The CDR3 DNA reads TGTGCCAGCTCACCATTGATAGGGGGCCAGGGCTATGGCTACACCTTC.

The CDR3 sequence: CASSLAQGAHEQYF. In nucleotides, the CDR3 is TGTGCCAGCAGCTTAGCTCAGGGGGCCCACGAGCAGTACTTC. V and J are TRBV11-2 and TRBJ2-5; 8 nucleotides match TRBD1. Gene TRBJ2-7 matches the end of the DNA better, so the J call may be wrong. Per germline, CDR1 SGHAT and CDR2 FQNNGV. There are 14 residues in the CDR3.

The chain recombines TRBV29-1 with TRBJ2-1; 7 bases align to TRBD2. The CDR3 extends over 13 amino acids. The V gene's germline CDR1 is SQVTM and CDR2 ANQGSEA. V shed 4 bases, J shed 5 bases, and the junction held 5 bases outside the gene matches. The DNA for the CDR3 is TGCAGCGTTGGGGCTAGCGGTGACAATGAGCAGTTCTTC. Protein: CSVGASGDNEQFF.

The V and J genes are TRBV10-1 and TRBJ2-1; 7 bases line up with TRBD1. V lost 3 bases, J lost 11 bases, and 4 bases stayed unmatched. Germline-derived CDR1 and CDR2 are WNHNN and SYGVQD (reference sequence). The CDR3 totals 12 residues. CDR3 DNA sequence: TGCGCCAGCAGTGAAACAGGGGACCAGCAGTTCTTC. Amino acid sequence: CASSETGDQQFF.

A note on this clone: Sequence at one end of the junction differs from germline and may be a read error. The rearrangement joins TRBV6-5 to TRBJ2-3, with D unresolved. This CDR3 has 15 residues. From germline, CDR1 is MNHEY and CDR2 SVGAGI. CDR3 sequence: CASSYSGLHRDTRYF. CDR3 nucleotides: TGTGCCAGCAGTTACTCGGGCCTCCACCGCGATACGCGGTATTTT.